This T cell receptor (beta chain) was identified during a study of T-cell memory formation after mild COVID-19. Study overall: TCR clustering was largely donor specific.

TCRdb re-called the 5' RACE reads through MiXCR, storing one row per CDR3 protein. Of some 290,000 distinct CDR3 sequences detected, 15% to 20% appear once; the ten largest clones hold roughly 24%. Details on this clonotype: Antigen: not known.

Trimming shortened V by 3 bases and J by 1 base, and 20 bases separated the two germline ends. The CDR3 extends over 18 amino acids. Germline V gene data show CDR1 as KGHDR and CDR2 as SFDVKD. General study findings and limits: Confirmation of SARS-CoV-2 specificity was lacking for second-wave clones peaking day 37.

The receptor was isolated from a man between 18 and 29 years old who had mild COVID-19 (a few samples of this study predate the infection). Cell type and time point are not known. V and J are TRBV24-1 and TRBJ1-2, with D possibly TRBD1 on 6 matching bases. The sample taken for sequencing was PBMCs or a T cell subset sorted from them (not recorded which). CDR3 nucleotide sequence: TGTGCCACCAGTGATGGTCCAGGGGACCCTCGGGTTAACTATGGCTACACCTTC. This gives the protein CATSDGPGDPRVNYGYTF.